These 7 T cell receptor beta chains came from one sample sequenced in a study of blood T cell repertoires in COVID-19. Clones were read by immunoSEQ multiplex PCR, and TCRdb kept only the in-frame ones, dropping some. The sample has around 260,000 clones; over 70% are singletons. Sequencing was carried out using peripheral blood. The receptors stem from a middle-aged woman who had recovered from COVID-19.

The V and J genes are TRBV10-1 and TRBJ2-3; 7 bases agree with TRBD1. Trimming removed 5 bases from V and 6 bases from J; junction bases left unmatched: 11. This CDR3 spans 15 amino acids. Germline lookup yields CDR1 WNHNN and CDR2 SYGVQD (reference sequence). CDR3 nucleotide sequence: TGCGCCAGCAGTATCTTAAGGGACAGACGGGATACGCAGTATTTT. This codes for CASSILRDRRDTQYF.

The chain uses TRBV19 and TRBJ2-7; D is ambiguous. V dropped 3 bases and J dropped 0 bases, with 12 bases sitting between them. Germline V gene sequence: CDR1 LNHDA, CDR2 SQIVND (reference sequence). CDR3 size: 15 residues. The CDR3 reads CASSIGEVPSYEQYF. CDR3 in DNA: TGTGCCAGTAGTATCGGTGAGGTACCCTCCTACGAGCAGTACTTC.

The rearrangement uses TRBV7-9 and TRBJ2-3; maybe TRBD2 (6 bases). The germline CDR1 and CDR2 sequences are SEHNR and FQNEAQ (reference sequence). The CDR3 is 16 residues long. The ends were cut back, 4 bases at V and 4 bases at J, with 18 bases in the middle. CDR3 nucleotide sequence: TGTGCCAGCAGCTCCCCGGGGGTCTTTCTGGCAGATACGCAGTATTTT. Protein sequence: CASSSPGVFLADTQYF.

This sequence joins TRBV4-3 and TRBJ1-2, with unresolved D. Germline CDR1 LGHNA, CDR2 YSLEER. The CDR3 contains 15 residues. The V and J ends lost 0 bases and 5 bases respectively, with 13 bases between them. This CDR3 reads CASSQDWKGEYGYTF. DNA of the CDR3: TGCGCCAGCAGCCAAGACTGGAAGGGAGAGTATGGCTACACCTTC.

V usage is TRBV6-2 or TRBV6-3 and J usage is TRBJ2-1; perhaps TRBD2 as D (6 bases). CDR1 is MNHEY and CDR2 is SVGEGT in the germline V gene. The CDR3 length is 15 residues. The ends were cut back, 1 base at V and 5 bases at J, with 12 bases in the middle. CDR3 sequence: CASSYWGDINNEQFF. The CDR3 nucleotides read TGTGCCAGCAGTTACTGGGGGGATATTAACAATGAGCAGTTCTTC.

This clone was detected a few times. The chain recombines TRBV5-4 with TRBJ1-2; 8 bases align to TRBD1. Trimming took 4 bases from V and 4 from J; bases not matched to a gene: 9. Germline V gene lookup returns CDR1 SGHNT and CDR2 YYREEE (reference sequence). The CDR3 loop spans 15 amino acids. The CDR3 is CASSPTLRGLYGYTF. The CDR3 DNA is TGTGCCAGCAGCCCTACGCTCAGGGGGCTCTATGGCTACACCTTC.

This chain joins TRBV5-1 and TRBJ1-1, with a tentative D call TRBD1 (6 bases). The CDR3 is made up of 20 amino acids. V lost 0 bases and J 1 base, leaving 25 bases between the germline ends. Germline assignment: CDR1 SGHRS and CDR2 YFSETQ. CDR3 in DNA: TGCGCCAGCAGCTTGGTTCTTACCGGGACACCCTTCGAGAGGAACACTGAAGCTTTCTTT. Translation gives CASSLVLTGTPFERNTEAFF.